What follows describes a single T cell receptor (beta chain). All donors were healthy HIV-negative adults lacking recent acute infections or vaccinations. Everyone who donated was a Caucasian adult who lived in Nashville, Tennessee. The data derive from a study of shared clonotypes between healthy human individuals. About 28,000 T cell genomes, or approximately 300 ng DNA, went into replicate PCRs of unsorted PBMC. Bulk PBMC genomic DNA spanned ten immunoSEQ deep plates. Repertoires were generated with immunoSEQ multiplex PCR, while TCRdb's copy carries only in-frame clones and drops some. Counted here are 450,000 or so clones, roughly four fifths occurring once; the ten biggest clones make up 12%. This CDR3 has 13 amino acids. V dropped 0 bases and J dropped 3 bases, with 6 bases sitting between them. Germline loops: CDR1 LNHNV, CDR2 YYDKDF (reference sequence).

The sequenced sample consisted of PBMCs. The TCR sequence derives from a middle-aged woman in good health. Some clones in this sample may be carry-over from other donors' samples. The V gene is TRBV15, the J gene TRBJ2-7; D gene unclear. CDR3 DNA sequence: TGTGCCACCAGCAGAGAAAGGATCTACGAGCAGTACTTC. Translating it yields CATSRERIYEQYF.